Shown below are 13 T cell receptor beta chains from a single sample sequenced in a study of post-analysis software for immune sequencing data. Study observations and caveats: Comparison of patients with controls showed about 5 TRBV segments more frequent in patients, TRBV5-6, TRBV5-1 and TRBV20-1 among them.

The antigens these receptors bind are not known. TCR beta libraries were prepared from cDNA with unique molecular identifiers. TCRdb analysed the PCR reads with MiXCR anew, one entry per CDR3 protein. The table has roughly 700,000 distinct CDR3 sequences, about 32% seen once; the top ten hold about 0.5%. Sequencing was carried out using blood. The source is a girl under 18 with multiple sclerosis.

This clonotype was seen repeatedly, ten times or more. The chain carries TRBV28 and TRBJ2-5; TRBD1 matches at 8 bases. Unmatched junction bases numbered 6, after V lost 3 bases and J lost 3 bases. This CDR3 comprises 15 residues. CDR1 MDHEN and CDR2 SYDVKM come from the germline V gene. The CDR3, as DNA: TGTGCCAGCAGTTTCCAGGACAGGGCCGAAGAGACCCAGTACTTC. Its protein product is CASSFQDRAEETQYF.

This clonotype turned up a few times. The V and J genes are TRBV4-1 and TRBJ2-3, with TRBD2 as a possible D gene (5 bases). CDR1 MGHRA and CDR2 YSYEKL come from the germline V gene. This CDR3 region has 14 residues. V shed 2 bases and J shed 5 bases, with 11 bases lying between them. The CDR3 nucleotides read TGCGCCAGCAGCCAAACTAGGGATTTAGATACGCAGTATTTT. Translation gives CASSQTRDLDTQYF.

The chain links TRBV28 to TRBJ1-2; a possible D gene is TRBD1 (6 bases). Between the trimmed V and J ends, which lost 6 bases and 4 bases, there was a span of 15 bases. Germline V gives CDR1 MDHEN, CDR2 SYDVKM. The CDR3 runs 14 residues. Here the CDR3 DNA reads TGTGCCAGCAGAACAGGGTCTCCGGGCTATGGCTACACCTTC. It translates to CASRTGSPGYGYTF.

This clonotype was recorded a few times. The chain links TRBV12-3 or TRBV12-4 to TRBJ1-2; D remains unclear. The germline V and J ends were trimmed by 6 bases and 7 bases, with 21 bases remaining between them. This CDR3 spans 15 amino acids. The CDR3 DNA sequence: TGTGCCAGCAGCCCCGGTGGGTATGCGCGGCCTGGCTACACCTTC. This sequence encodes CASSPGGYARPGYTF.

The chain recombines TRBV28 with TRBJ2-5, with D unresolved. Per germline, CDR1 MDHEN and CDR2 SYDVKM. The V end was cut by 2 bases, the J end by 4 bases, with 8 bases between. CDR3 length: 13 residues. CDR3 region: CASSLVEPETQYF. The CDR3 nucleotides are TGTGCCAGCAGTTTAGTGGAGCCAGAGACCCAGTACTTC.

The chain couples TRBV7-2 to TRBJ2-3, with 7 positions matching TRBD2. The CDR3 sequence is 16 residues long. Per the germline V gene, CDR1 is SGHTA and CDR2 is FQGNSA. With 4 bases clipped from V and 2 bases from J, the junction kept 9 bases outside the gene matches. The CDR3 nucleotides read TGTGCCAGCAGCTCCGGGCAGCGGGGACTCACAGATACGCAGTATTTT. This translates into CASSSGQRGLTDTQYF.

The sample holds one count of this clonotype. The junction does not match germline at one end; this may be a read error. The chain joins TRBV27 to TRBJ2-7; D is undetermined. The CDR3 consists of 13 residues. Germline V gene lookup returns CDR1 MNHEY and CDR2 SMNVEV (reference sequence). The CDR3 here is CAGSLNRAYEQYF. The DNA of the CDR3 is TGTGCCGGCAGTTTGAACCGAGCCTACGAGCAGTACTTC.

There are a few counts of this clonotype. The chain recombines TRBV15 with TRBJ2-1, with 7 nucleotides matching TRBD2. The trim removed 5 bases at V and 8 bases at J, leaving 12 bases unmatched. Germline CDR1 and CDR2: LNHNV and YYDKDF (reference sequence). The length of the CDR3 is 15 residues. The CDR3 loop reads CATSGHGGSSDEQFF. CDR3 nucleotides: TGTGCCACCAGCGGCCACGGGGGGAGTTCGGATGAGCAGTTCTTC.

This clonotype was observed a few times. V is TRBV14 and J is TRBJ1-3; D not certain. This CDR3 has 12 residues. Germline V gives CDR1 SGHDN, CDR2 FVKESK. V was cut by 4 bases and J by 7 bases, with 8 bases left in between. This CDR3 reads CASSPFWNTIYF. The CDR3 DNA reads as TGTGCCAGCAGCCCCTTTTGGAACACCATATATTTT.

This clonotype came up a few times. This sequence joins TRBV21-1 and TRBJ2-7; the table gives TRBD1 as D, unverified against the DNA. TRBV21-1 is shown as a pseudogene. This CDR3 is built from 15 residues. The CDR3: CKGGFCGEHLYEQYF. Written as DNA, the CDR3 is TGTAAGGGGGGTTTTTGTGGGGAACATCTTTACGAGCAGTACTTC.

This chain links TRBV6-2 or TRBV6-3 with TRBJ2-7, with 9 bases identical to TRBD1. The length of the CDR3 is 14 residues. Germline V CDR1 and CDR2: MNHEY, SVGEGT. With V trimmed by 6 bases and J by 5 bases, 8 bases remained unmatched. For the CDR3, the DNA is TGTGCCAGCAGCGGACAGGGGACAATCGACGAGCAGTACTTC. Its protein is CASSGQGTIDEQYF.

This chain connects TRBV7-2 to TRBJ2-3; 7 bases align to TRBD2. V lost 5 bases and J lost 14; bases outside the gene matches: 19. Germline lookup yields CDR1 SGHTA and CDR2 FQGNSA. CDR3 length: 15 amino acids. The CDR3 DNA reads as TGTGCCAGCAGCCCGAGCGGGATTGGCACAGATACGTGGTATTTT. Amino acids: CASSPSGIGTDTWYF.

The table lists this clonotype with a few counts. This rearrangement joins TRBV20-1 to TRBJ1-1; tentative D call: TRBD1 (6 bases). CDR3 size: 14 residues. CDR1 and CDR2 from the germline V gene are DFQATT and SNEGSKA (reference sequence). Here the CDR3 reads CRWGAATGNTEAFF. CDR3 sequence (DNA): TGCAGATGGGGGGCAGCGACGGGGAACACTGAAGCTTTCTTT.